The rows below give T cell receptor beta chains drawn from one sample of a study of blood T cells in healthy people across ages. TCRdb re-derived calls from the 5' RACE reads in MiXCR, one entry per CDR3 protein. The sample has some 1.5 million distinct CDR3 sequences; approximately 43% are singletons. The sample consisted of blood. These receptor sequences come from a young woman in good health. Both conserved end residues are part of each CDR3. A D gene is named only where the DNA matches it firmly. Clone size, where shown, is once, few, many, or a class for clones that have expanded.

TRBJ1-1,-,-,TRBV7-9,CASRPNRANTEAFF,TGTGCCAGCAGACCTAACAGGGCGAACACTGAAGCTTTCTTT
TRBJ1-1,TRBD1,-,TRBV27,CASRATVRTGVTEAFF,TGTGCCAGCAGGGCCACGGTCAGGACAGGGGTAACTGAAGCTTTCTTT
TRBJ1-1,-,-,TRBV5-1,CASAGNTDTEAFF,TGCGCCAGCGCAGGGAATACGGACACTGAAGCTTTCTTT
TRBJ2-1,-,-,TRBV7-2,CASSVYTGEQFF,TGTGCCAGCAGCGTCTACACAGGTGAGCAGTTCTTC
TRBJ2-3,-,-,TRBV4-1,CASSQLAKTDTQFF,TGCGCCAGCAGCCAACTAGCGAAGACAGATACGCAGTTTTTT
TRBJ2-7,TRBD2,-,TRBV7-3,CASSLTREESQYF,TGTGCCAGCAGCTTAACACGGGAGGAGAGCCAGTACTTC
TRBJ2-5,-,-,TRBV25-1,CASSEYTVLETQYF,TGTGCCAGCAGTGAATACACAGTTCTTGAGACCCAGTACTTC
TRBJ1-6,TRBD1,-,TRBV20-1,CSGLRTGGYSPLHF,TGCAGTGGCCTCCGGACAGGGGGCTATTCACCCCTCCACTTT
TRBJ1-2,TRBD1,few,TRBV13,CASSFTGTGGFVHYGYTF,TGTGCCAGCAGCTTTACCGGGACAGGGGGCTTTGTTCACTATGGCTACACCTTC
TRBJ2-7,TRBD2,-,TRBV20-1,CSVRTSGRDEQYF,TGCAGTGTCAGGACTAGCGGACGAGACGAGCAGTACTTC
TRBJ2-1,-,-,TRBV20-1,CSARVWGPLSNSYNEQFF,TGCAGTGCTAGAGTGTGGGGACCCCTTTCAAACTCCTACAATGAGCAGTTCTTC
TRBJ2-3,-,few,TRBV7-2,CASSLGATAADTQYF,TGTGCCAGCAGCTTAGGCGCAACGGCCGCAGATACGCAGTATTTT
TRBJ2-1,TRBD2,-,TRBV2,CASKGGRAYNEQFF,TGTGCCAGCAAAGGCGGGAGGGCTTACAATGAGCAGTTCTTC
TRBJ2-7,-,-,TRBV6-2/TRBV6-3,CASRMTGVSIEQYF,TGTGCCAGCAGAATGACGGGGGTATCGATCGAGCAGTACTTC
TRBJ2-3,TRBD2,-,TRBV27,CASRRGLLISSTDTQYF,TGTGCCAGCAGGAGGGGACTACTTATTTCTAGCACAGATACGCAGTATTTT
TRBJ2-7,-,-,TRBV18,CASSPRQDRNEQYF,TGTGCCAGCTCACCGAGACAGGATCGGAACGAGCAGTACTTC
TRBJ2-3,-,-,TRBV24-1,CATSDGSPDTQYF,TGTGCCACCAGTGACGGGAGCCCAGATACGCAGTATTTT
TRBJ2-1,-,-,TRBV11-2,CASSLIVGKFGYNEQFF,TGTGCCAGCAGCTTAATTGTGGGGAAGTTTGGGTACAATGAGCAGTTCTTC
TRBJ1-2,-,-,TRBV25-1,CASSSRAGTAFNYGYTF,TGTGCCAGCAGTTCAAGAGCCGGGACGGCTTTTAACTATGGCTACACCTTC
TRBJ1-1,-,few,TRBV5-8,CASSLEMPEAFF,TGTGCCAGCAGCTTGGAAATGCCTGAAGCTTTCTTT
TRBJ2-3,-,-,TRBV6-1,CASSSGTGVLTSTDTQYF,TGTGCCAGCAGTAGCGGGACAGGCGTGCTGACTAGCACAGATACGCAGTATTTT
TRBJ2-4,-,few,TRBV7-9,CASSSLTYRGRLESIQYF,TGTGCCAGCAGTTCATTAACCTATAGAGGCCGATTAGAGAGCATTCAGTACTTC
TRBJ2-3,-,-,TRBV10-1,CASSERPQLRADTQYF,TGCGCCAGCAGTGAGAGGCCCCAATTAAGGGCAGATACGCAGTATTTT
TRBJ2-1,-,few,TRBV4-1,CASSQNRVSEQFF,TGCGCCAGCAGCCAAAACAGGGTTAGTGAGCAGTTCTTC
TRBJ2-5,-,-,TRBV27,CASSLLGNHAQYF,TGTGCCAGCAGTTTATTAGGGAATCACGCCCAGTACTTC
TRBJ2-1,-,-,TRBV27,CASSLSGRDEQFF,TGTGCCAGCAGTTTATCGGGACGGGATGAGCAGTTCTTC
TRBJ2-7,-,-,TRBV29-1,CSASRDQGSPEQYF,TGCAGCGCTTCCCGGGACCAGGGCTCTCCCGAGCAGTACTTC
TRBJ1-2,-,-,TRBV6-5,CASSYSRLDGYTF,TGTGCCAGCAGTTACTCTCGGCTTGATGGCTACACCTTC
TRBJ2-3,-,few,TRBV14,CASSPGQRASDTQYF,TGTGCCAGCAGCCCGGGACAGCGGGCCTCAGATACGCAGTATTTT
TRBJ1-1,-,-,TRBV29-1,CSVKGVLSTEAFF,TGCAGCGTAAAGGGGGTCTTATCCACTGAAGCTTTCTTT
TRBJ1-5,-,few,TRBV12-3/TRBV12-4,CASSSGRLEHF,TGTGCCAGCAGTTCGGGGCGTTTAGAGCATTTT
TRBJ2-5,TRBD2,-,TRBV4-1,CASSQGTSGSLANEQYF,TGCGCCAGCAGCCAAGGGACTAGCGGGAGTCTGGCGAATGAGCAGTACTTC
TRBJ2-1,TRBD2,-,TRBV6-1,CASSEKRGSYNEQFF,TGTGCCAGCAGTGAAAAGCGGGGATCCTACAATGAGCAGTTCTTC
TRBJ2-7,-,once,TRBV20-1,CSATPQTYEQYF,TGCAGTGCTACCCCGCAAACTTACGAGCAGTACTTC
TRBJ1-4,-,few,TRBV13,CASSLSRANEKLFF,TGTGCCAGCAGCTTAAGCAGAGCTAATGAAAAACTGTTTTTT
TRBJ2-7,-,-,TRBV5-1,CASSVTATYEQYF,TGCGCCAGCAGCGTGACTGCGACCTACGAGCAGTACTTC
TRBJ2-7,-,many,TRBV10-3,CATGSSSYEQYF,TGTGCCACCGGGAGTTCTTCCTACGAGCAGTACTTC
TRBJ1-2,-,few,TRBV2,CASRSPGQSYGYTF,TGTGCCAGCAGGTCTCCGGGACAAAGCTATGGCTACACCTTC
TRBJ2-1,-,once,TRBV3-1,CASSPPDLSYNEQFF,TGTGCCAGCAGCCCCCCGGACTTGTCCTACAATGAGCAGTTCTTC
TRBJ2-7,-,many,TRBV7-2,CASSLESAGAIHEQYF,TGTGCCAGCAGCTTAGAATCTGCAGGGGCCATCCACGAGCAGTACTTC
TRBJ2-3,-,few,TRBV11-2,CASSHRIGERADTQYF,TGTGCCAGCAGCCACCGAATTGGGGAACGCGCAGATACGCAGTATTTT
TRBJ2-1,-,-,TRBV7-9,CASSTSGEQFF,TGTGCCAGCAGCACATCAGGGGAGCAGTTCTTC
TRBJ2-1,-,-,TRBV10-3,CAISESRGPQETQFF,TGTGCCATCAGTGAGTCGAGAGGGCCTCAAGAGACCCAGTTCTTC
TRBJ1-2,-,-,TRBV6-5,CASSYGIGYGYTF,TGTGCCAGCAGTTACGGGATTGGCTATGGCTACACCTTC
TRBJ2-6,TRBD1,-,TRBV7-2,CASSLVGQGAVGANVLTF,TGTGCCAGCAGCTTAGTTGGACAGGGGGCGGTAGGGGCCAACGTCCTGACTTTC
TRBJ2-7,-,few,TRBV15,CATSKGILSSYEQYF,TGTGCCACCAGTAAGGGGATCCTGAGCTCCTACGAGCAGTACTTC
TRBJ2-7,TRBD1,-,TRBV3-1,CASSGDRSTYEQYF,TGTGCCAGCAGCGGGGACAGGTCCACCTACGAGCAGTACTTC
TRBJ2-3,-,-,TRBV9,CASRGLSSTGTQYF,TGTGCCAGCAGGGGACTGTCTAGCACAGGTACGCAGTATTTT
TRBJ2-3,-,many,TRBV6-2/TRBV6-3,CASSTWPMADTQYF,TGTGCCAGCAGTACCTGGCCCATGGCAGATACGCAGTATTTT
TRBJ2-4,TRBD1,-,TRBV20-1,CSARPLNLGQGNIQYF,TGCAGTGCTAGACCCCTAAATCTGGGACAGGGAAACATTCAGTACTTC
TRBJ2-1,TRBD2,few,TRBV5-1,CASSPQGLAGEGYNEQFF,TGCGCCAGCAGCCCCCAGGGACTAGCGGGTGAAGGCTACAATGAGCAGTTCTTC
TRBJ2-3,TRBD1,-,TRBV6-2/TRBV6-3,CASSYRAGQVGMSDTQYF,TGTGCCAGCAGTTACCGGGCCGGACAGGTTGGGATGAGTGATACGCAGTATTTT